The 24 T cell receptor beta chains below were found in one sample sequenced in a study of Graves' ophthalmopathy and Graves' hyperthyroidism. Amplified TCR beta CDR3 regions were obtained using RNA transcripts as template. The authors performed first-round RT-PCR with HTBI primers and then a second-round multiplex PCR. MiXCR was run by TCRdb on the multiplex PCR reads, yielding one entry per CDR3 protein. The repertoire holds about 740,000 distinct CDR3 sequences, with roughly 40% as singletons. Sequences were obtained from peripheral blood. The receptors were gathered from an adult man with Graves' ophthalmopathy.

This clonotype was seen repeatedly, ten times or more. This sequence joins TRBV25-1 and TRBJ2-5; TRBD2 matches at 8 bases. V dropped 1 base and J dropped 4; count of bases not matched to a gene: 5. CDR1 and CDR2 from the germline V gene are MGHDK and SYGVNS. This CDR3 comprises 15 residues. CDR3 residues: CASSEFGLATETQYF. The CDR3 coding sequence is TGTGCCAGCAGTGAATTCGGACTAGCAACAGAGACCCAGTACTTC.

This clonotype was seen only once. One base away lies a much larger clone, so this may be a sequencing read error. CDR3 loop: CASSVADEQYF. The CDR3 DNA follows: TGTGCCAGCAGCGTAGCAGACGAGCAGTACTTC. The genes are TRBV9 and TRBJ2-7; D is uncertain. Looked up from germline, CDR1 is SGDLS and CDR2 is YYNGEE. V dropped 0 bases and J dropped 5 bases, with 3 bases sitting between them. This CDR3 contains 11 residues. The full variable domain, in which reference TRBV9 and TRBJ2-7 provide the parts outside the CDR3, is DSGVTQTPKHLITATGQRVTLRCSPRSGDLSVYWYQQSLDQGLQFLIQYYNGEERAKGNILERFSAQQFPDLHSELNLSSLELGDSALYFCASSVADEQYFGPGTRLTVT.

The chain combines TRBV29-1 with TRBJ2-7; D might be TRBD1 (6 bases). Germline V gene sequence: CDR1 SQVTM, CDR2 ANQGSEA. The CDR3 runs 11 residues. V lost 8 bases and J 2 bases, leaving 10 bases between the germline ends. The CDR3 bases are TGCAGCAGGGACACCCCCTACGAGCAGTACTTC. It encodes CSRDTPYEQYF.

This rearrangement joins TRBV12-3 or TRBV12-4 to TRBJ2-5; D call uncertain. The CDR3 sequence is 14 residues long. Trimming stripped 5 bases from V and 8 bases from J, with 18 bases between. CDR3 in amino acids: CASSLTGRRATQYF. Here the CDR3 DNA reads TGTGCCAGCAGTCTCACTGGGCGCCGGGCCACCCAGTACTTC.

This clonotype was detected ten times or more. The chain joins TRBV12-3 or TRBV12-4 to TRBJ1-1; D not resolved. Trimming left V 6 bases short and J 5 bases short, with 13 bases between. This CDR3 is 13 amino acids long. CDR3: CASSPAEGTEAFF. The DNA of the CDR3 is TGTGCCAGCAGCCCCGCAGAAGGGACTGAAGCTTTCTTT.

V gene TRBV14 combines with J gene TRBJ2-2, with D possibly being TRBD2 (5 bases). The V gene lost 8 bases and the J gene lost 0 bases, with 13 bases spanning the gap. Germline V lookup: CDR1 SGHDN, CDR2 FVKESK. The CDR3 sequence is 15 residues long. CDR3 sequence: CASSRGSPNTGELFF. The CDR3 DNA reads as TGTGCCAGCTCCCGGGGTAGCCCGAACACCGGGGAGCTGTTTTTT.

This clonotype was seen at least ten times. The chain is built from TRBV2 and TRBJ1-2; D gene uncertain. The V and J ends lost 7 bases and 3 bases respectively, with 9 bases between them. Germline V gives CDR1 SNHLY, CDR2 FYNNEI. The CDR3 runs to 12 residues. The CDR3 DNA follows: TGTGCCAGCACCCCCAGTTACTATGGCTACACCTTC. Protein product: CASTPSYYGYTF.

This clonotype was counted only a few times. The chain carries TRBV29-1 and TRBJ2-6; maybe TRBD1 (6 bases). This CDR3 comprises 18 residues. Deletions cut 6 bases from V and 1 base from J, with 22 bases between. Germline values: CDR1 SQVTM, CDR2 ANQGSEA. CDR3 bases: TGCAGCGTCCCCTCAGAGGGGACATTCCTGTCTGGGGCCAACGTCCTGACTTTC. Translation: CSVPSEGTFLSGANVLTF.

The genes are TRBV12-3 or TRBV12-4 and TRBJ1-6; D gene unclear. CDR3 length equals 14 residues. The V end was cut by 4 bases, the J end by 6 bases, with 10 bases between. The CDR3 nucleotides are TGTGCCAGCAGTTCCCCTGGACGTAATTCACCCCTCCACTTT. Residues: CASSSPGRNSPLHF.

The chain joins TRBV2 to TRBJ2-7; 10 positions match TRBD1. Looked up from germline, CDR1 is SNHLY and CDR2 is FYNNEI. The V segment lost 5 bases and the J segment 5 bases; nucleotides outside the gene matches: 6. This CDR3 region has 14 residues. CDR3 nucleotide sequence: TGTGCCAGCAGTCAAAGACAGGGGGCCGACGAGCAGTACTTC. It codes for CASSQRQGADEQYF. The full variable domain, completed using reference TRBV2 and TRBJ2-7, is EPEVTQTPSHQVTQMGQEVILRCVPISNHLYFYWYRQILGQKVEFLVSFYNNEISEKSEIFDDQFSVERPDGSNFTLKIRSTKLEDSAMYFCASSQRQGADEQYFGPGTRLTVT.

V usage is TRBV15 and J usage is TRBJ2-7; D could derive from TRBD1 or TRBD2 (5 bases each). This CDR3 is built from 14 residues. CDR1 and CDR2 (germline): LNHNV, YYDKDF (reference sequence). Trimming pared 0 bases from V and 5 bases from J, leaving 11 bases between. The DNA for the CDR3 is TGTGCCACCAGCAGAGATGGGGGAGAACACGAGCAGTACTTC. Translated: CATSRDGGEHEQYF.

This clonotype was observed at least ten times. The V and J genes are TRBV7-9 and TRBJ2-5; D unclear. Trimming pared 4 bases from V and 1 base from J, leaving 10 bases between. This CDR3 is 14 amino acids long. In germline, CDR1 is SEHNR, CDR2 FQNEAQ (reference sequence). The CDR3: CASSSPLSQETQYF. Here the CDR3 DNA reads TGTGCCAGCAGCTCGCCTTTGTCCCAAGAGACCCAGTACTTC.

This clonotype was seen ten or more times. The chain uses TRBV9 and TRBJ1-2, with D unclear. CDR1 SGDLS and CDR2 YYNGEE come from the germline V gene. The length of the CDR3 is 12 residues. Trimming removed 0 bases from V and 8 bases from J, with 8 bases in between. The CDR3 DNA reads TGTGCCAGCAGCGTAGGGTTCGGAGGCTACACCTTC. It yields the protein CASSVGFGGYTF.

V and J are TRBV20-1 and TRBJ1-1; possible D gene TRBD1, 5 bases. CDR3 length equals 12 residues. V was pared by 7 bases and J by 4 bases, with 13 bases between. From germline, CDR1 is DFQATT and CDR2 SNEGSKA (reference sequence). CDR3: CSVGRESTEAFF. The CDR3 DNA is TGCAGTGTAGGCAGGGAGAGCACTGAAGCTTTCTTT.

This clonotype was seen at least ten times. The V and J genes are TRBV7-9 and TRBJ1-1, with D hard to call. Germline V gene sequence: CDR1 SEHNR, CDR2 FQNEAQ (reference sequence). The CDR3 runs to 11 residues. V gave up 6 bases and J gave up 3 bases, with 5 bases separating them. The CDR3 DNA reads TGTGCCAGCAGATCAGACACTGAAGCTTTCTTT. It codes for CASRSDTEAFF. Variable domain in full (rest from reference TRBV7-9 and TRBJ1-1): DTGVSQNPRHKITKRGQNVTFRCDPISEHNRLYWYRQTLGQGPEFLTYFQNEAQLEKSRLLSDRFSAERPKGSFSTLEIQRTEQGDSAMYLCASRSDTEAFFGQGTRLTVV.

Points on this clonotype: One end of the junction does not line up with germline, which may come from a read error. The rearrangement joins TRBV10-3 to TRBJ1-6, with TRBD1 as a possible D gene (5 bases). The CDR3 spans 14 residues. Germline CDR1 reads ENHRY; CDR2 reads SYGVKD. The CDR3 DNA is TGTGCCAGCAGTGAACGGTGGGGGTACTCACCCCTCCACTTT. It specifies CASSERWGYSPLHF.

The gene calls are TRBV11-2 and TRBJ2-5; D is perhaps TRBD2 (5 bases). Trimming pared 5 bases from V and 0 bases from J, leaving 13 bases between. This CDR3 has 15 residues. Germline V gives CDR1 SGHAT, CDR2 FQNNGV. CDR3 residues: CASSPLGENQETQYF. The CDR3, as DNA: TGTGCCAGCAGCCCCCTGGGAGAGAACCAAGAGACCCAGTACTTC.

The J gene is TRBJ2-5, the V gene TRBV29-1; 10 nucleotides match TRBD1. The CDR3 is 14 amino acids. Germline V gives CDR1 SQVTM, CDR2 ANQGSEA. J was trimmed by 7 bases and V by 7 bases; bases with no gene match: 12. This CDR3 reads CSGDRGEGKGTQYF. In DNA, the CDR3 is TGCAGCGGGGACAGGGGCGAAGGGAAAGGGACCCAGTACTTC.

Points on this clonotype: Lacking the conserved final phenylalanine or tryptophan, this CDR3 likely reflects a read error. The gene calls are TRBV7-3 and TRBJ2-5; D perhaps matches TRBD1 (5 bases). The germline V and J ends were trimmed by 5 bases and 5 bases, with 18 bases remaining between them. Germline CDR1 and CDR2: SGHTA and FQGTGA. The CDR3 is 15 amino acids. CDR3 sequence reads: CASSDLDMGRETQYV. DNA of the CDR3: TGTGCCAGCAGCGACTTGGACATGGGCCGGGAGACCCAGTACGTC.

J is TRBJ1-1 and V is TRBV7-2; 8 bases are a match to TRBD1. V lost 5 bases to trimming and J lost 7 bases; unmatched junction nucleotides: 9. The length of the CDR3 is 14 residues. From germline, CDR1 is SGHTA and CDR2 FQGNSA. The chain's CDR3 is CASSILGTGNEAFF. DNA of the CDR3: TGTGCCAGCAGCATCTTAGGGACAGGAAATGAAGCTTTCTTT.

The chain employs TRBV7-9 and TRBJ1-2, with 9 bases matching TRBD1. The junction had 8 bases not matched to a gene; V was cut back by 2 bases and J by 4 bases. Per the germline V gene, CDR1 is SEHNR and CDR2 is FQNEAQ (reference sequence). The CDR3 is 16 residues long. The CDR3 protein is CASSLIAGTGPYGYTF. The CDR3, as DNA: TGTGCCAGCAGCTTAATAGCCGGGACAGGGCCCTATGGCTACACCTTC.

The chain couples TRBV10-3 to TRBJ1-3; the D is unclear. V shed 5 bases and J shed 4 bases, with 9 bases lying between them. Germline-derived CDR1 and CDR2 are ENHRY and SYGVKD. The CDR3 length is 13 residues. CDR3 in DNA: TGTGCCATCAGTTACTCGAGAGGAAACACCATATATTTT. Amino acids: CAISYSRGNTIYF.

The chain couples TRBV29-1 to TRBJ1-2, with 8 nucleotides matching TRBD1. This CDR3 region has 12 residues. From germline, CDR1 is SQVTM and CDR2 ANQGSEA. V was pared by 8 bases and J by 6 bases, with 8 bases of the junction left unmatched. CDR3 in amino acids: CSSPGQGHGYTF. For the CDR3, the DNA is TGCAGCTCACCAGGACAGGGCCATGGCTACACCTTC. Combining the CDR3 with reference TRBV29-1 and TRBJ1-2 gives the whole variable domain SAVISQKPSRDICQRGTSLTIQCQVDSQVTMMFWYRQQPGQSLTLIATANQGSEATYESGFVIDKFPISRPNLTFSTLTVSNMSPEDSSIYLCSSPGQGHGYTFGSGTRLTVV.

This clonotype was recorded many times. V and J are TRBV20-1 and TRBJ1-5; TRBD1 matches at 9 bases. The CDR3 covers 13 residues. V was pared by 6 bases and J by 6 bases, with 6 bases of the junction left unmatched. From germline, CDR1 is DFQATT and CDR2 SNEGSKA (reference sequence). DNA for the CDR3: TGCAGTGCGGCTCGGACAGGGGCTCAGCCCCAGCATTTT. Amino acid sequence: CSAARTGAQPQHF.